Given below is one T cell receptor beta chain in context. Its antigen remains unidentified. This entry belongs to a study of T cells expressing NK-cell markers. As for the study in general: Sequenced donors, eight in total, included seven who were HCMV-seropositive and one who was seronegative.

Study conclusions and caveats: Five or six donors carried dominant NKG2C+ clonotypes that made up about 1.0-7.5% of their CD8+ T cells. Where several donors were concerned, these clonotypes also led the CD3+CD56-NKG2C+ fraction.

TCRdb re-called the 5' RACE reads; every CDR3 protein appears as one record, without DNA. The sample's table shows roughly 450,000 distinct CDR3 sequences. CDR3 length: 15 residues. In germline, CDR1 is LNHDA, CDR2 SQIVND (reference sequence). This sequence originates from a woman between 50 and 59 years old in good health. Sequencing used blood T cells: a sorted CD56 or NKG2C T cell subset, CD4+ or CD8+ T cells, or bulk PBMC T cells (not recorded which). V and J are TRBV19 and TRBJ1-5. The CDR3 loop is CASSIGGLSNQPQHF. Supplemented by reference TRBV19 and TRBJ1-5, the full variable domain reads DGGITQSPKYLFRKEGQNVTLSCEQNLNHDAMYWYRQDPGQGLRLIYYSQIVNDFQKGDIAEGYSVSREKKESFPLTVTSAQKNPTAFYLCASSIGGLSNQPQHFGDGTRLSIL.